This record concerns one T cell receptor (beta chain) sequence. Its antigen is still unknown. The sample is drawn from a study of cytomegalovirus exposure and HLA in healthy donors (dated by TCRdb to about 2017). Some background on the complete study: An earlier analysis of some 600 of the donors reported 276 Gb of sequence data and about 120 million unique TCR beta sequences obtained from some 170 million T cells. A later analysis re-examined previously published TCR beta repertoires from roughly 650 donors and added high-resolution HLA genotyping to investigate patterns of TCR occurrence. The study combined high-throughput TCR immunosequencing, statistical association of individual TCRs with disease status, and machine learning to predict cytomegalovirus infection status. The number of donors typed differed by locus, with about 629-630 for A, B, C, DRB1 and DQB1, 522 for DQA1, approximately 570 for DPA1, and approximately 470 for DPB1. Because of strong linkage in the cohort, five DR-DQ haplotypes were treated as single units for association and clustering. HLA typing covered class I and class II loci at four-digit resolution. The study aimed to test whether signatures of past pathogen exposure could be identified by cataloging public T cell receptors. Donor age, sex, ethnicity and CMV serostatus were collected together with the repertoire data. Among the approximately 400 genotyped donors, around 81% belonged to the genetic ancestry cluster associated with self-reported Caucasian donors. Genome-wide SNP genotypes for about 55% of the 666 donors were used in a later genetic analysis, which treated that subset as a discovery cohort. All discovery cohort repertoires had been generated on a single sequencing platform. An early release that covered roughly 600 HLA-typed donors contained about 300 gigabases of sequencing data and about 84 million unique TCR sequences. In the later analysis, no new phenotypic data were used to find candidate immune exposures; instead, reliance was placed on TCR beta sequences and their occurrence across donors. Along with the approximately 700-subject first cohort, a separate validation cohort of 120 different subjects was used. To decide whether each TCR beta V gene segment behaved as functional or pseudogenic, an earlier analysis of approximately 600 of the donors relied on high-throughput TCR beta sequencing. Using immunosequencing, the study profiled T cell repertoires from 550 to 750 subjects and related those repertoires to cytomegalovirus serostatus. Across under 500 genotyped donors of the cohort, an average of about 240,000 unique TCR beta nucleotide sequences per donor were sequenced, and roughly 18% of those sequences were non-productive.

The cohort comprised around 690 healthy bone marrow donors. At the time of sampling, all cohort members were nominally healthy, though unrecorded immune exposures were likely present. The donor tested CMV seropositive, placing the donor among the 250 to 350 seropositive members of the cohort. Each donor provided a peripheral blood sample, and peripheral blood mononuclear cells were used for TCR beta sequencing. The Qiagen DNeasy Blood Extraction Kit was used to extract genomic DNA from the blood cell samples. The CDR3, from cysteine to phenylalanine, totals 14 residues. The entry retains the CDR3 DNA only, 42 bases that are in frame from base 1. A distance of 13 bases separates the germline ends of V and J, which lose 5 bases and 4 bases respectively. CDR1 and CDR2 (SGHTA, FQGNSA) derive from the germline V gene. The method behind the library was the immunoSEQ multiplex PCR assay. For the multiplex PCR, a mixture combining 60 forward primers for TCR Vbeta segments and 13 reverse primers for TCR Jbeta segments was used. Amplification of the CDR3 region of rearranged TCR beta genes was performed with a multiplex PCR assay on genomic DNA. The Illumina HiSeq System was used to sequence the amplified TCR beta libraries as 87-base-pair reads. Concerning the study's data processing: Across the roughly 700 repertoires, a later analysis counted tens of millions of unique TCR beta chains, around 11 million of which were shared by at least two donors. Raw reads were error-corrected and collapsed into unique sequences by a nearest-neighbor algorithm in which closely related sequences were merged to remove PCR and sequencing errors. CDR3 sequences were aligned to IMGT reference sequences to assign V, D and J gene segments. Each retained sequence needed at least a six-nucleotide match to both a V gene segment and a J gene segment. A rearrangement counted as productive if the CDR3 had no stop codons and remained in frame with V and J, and every other rearrangement counted as non-productive. Following IMGT convention, CDR3 was defined as the stretch from the second conserved V-encoded cysteine up to the conserved J-encoded phenylalanine. The earlier analysis of about 640 of the donors excluded any sequence lacking an unambiguous match to a single V gene segment. In an earlier analysis of some 590 of the donors, a V segment was called functional when productive rearrangements were above 56.7%, and segregating when the standard deviation between donors exceeded 5%. To diagnose cytomegalovirus status from the catalog of TCR beta chain sequences, a statistical classification framework was built. In a later analysis, V and J genes were assigned by comparing TCR nucleotide sequences against IMGT/GENE-DB human TR gene sequences. A later analysis assigned CDR3 sequences and most-parsimonious VDJ recombination scenarios with the TCRdist pipeline. A later analysis defined each TCR beta chain by its CDR3 amino acid sequence plus V-gene family, and excluded reads lacking a unique V-gene family. To address suspected cross-contamination and a sequencing artifact, a later analysis removed roughly 580 highly shared, low-generation-probability nucleotide sequences. In a later analysis, a clonal expansion index was calculated for each public chain from normalized within-repertoire ranks of inferred template counts. Generation probabilities in a later analysis came from a VDJ recombination model fitted to out-of-frame rearrangements, and those results were checked against IGoR. A later analysis scored TCR-TCR, TCR-HLA and TCR-CMV co-occurrence with hypergeometric tests, applying a repertoire-size bias correction to TCR pairs. A later analysis estimated false discovery rates by permuting HLA or CMV assignments 20 times. In a later analysis, co-occurring TCRs were grouped using DBSCAN, with TCRdist sequence similarity added in when clustering inside HLA-allele-positive subsets. Repertoires with fewer than 30,000 or more than 120,000 public chains were left out of co-occurrence clustering, as were four to six repertoires with anomalous nucleotide sharing. TCRdb holds this immuneACCESS table with in-frame rearrangements only. Some clones are missing; in checked studies, unresolved V genes explain under half, and the rest has no known cause. V, J and clone size reflect that table, while D and trimming were determined from the DNA. The sample table gives 220,000 or so clones. Of the sample, roughly 1.1% falls within the top ten clones.

General conclusions and limits of the study: A further reported finding was that TCR beta sequences accurately predicted the HLA-A and HLA-B alleles for most subjects in the first cohort. It was suggested by the authors that the approach could potentially be generalized to other disease states and immunological phenotypes. Across donors, most TCR sequences were observed very rarely, whereas some public TCRs were present in many individuals. Because some donors lacked HLA typing at each locus, the association tests relied only on the typed subset. In a later analysis, TCR association rates were found to vary across HLA loci, with the most associated TCRs seen for DRB1 alleles and the fewest for HLA-C alleles. A later analysis reported that several top co-occurrence clusters appeared linked to parvovirus B19, influenza, CMV and Epstein-Barr virus. Compared with the roughly 710-donor mean, donors in an Asian-associated ancestry cluster had fewer N-insertions in productive TCRs, according to a later genetic analysis. An association between a missense DCLRE1C variant and V-gene and J-gene trimming of TCR beta chains was found in a later genetic analysis and replicated in an independent cohort. Assigning TCR associations to individual alleles was difficult when HLA alleles, especially DR and DQ, strongly co-occurred. A group of highly shared sequence variants was considered likely to be a technical artifact of the sequencing pipeline. In an earlier analysis of under 600 of the donors, most TCR beta V segments were observed in productive rearrangements about 87% or about 30% of the time, broadly matching IMGT annotations. In a later analysis, most CMV-associated TCR beta chains were found to appear HLA-restricted, with HLA associations seemingly driven largely by CMV exposure. In vitro tests confirmed that a few of the cytomegalovirus-associated TCR beta chains recognize cytomegalovirus antigens. The classifier was reported to diagnose cytomegalovirus status with high specificity and sensitivity in both the original and validation cohorts. Sequencing depth was assumed to be roughly uniform across donors in the presence/absence analyses, though that assumption may not hold. Because counts were too low, about 18 rarely observed V segments, including chromosome 9 orphons, were excluded from the earlier analysis of several hundred of the donors. Immune exposure information for the cohort was limited to CMV serostatus. Linkage disequilibrium might explain the correlated functional status among segregating V segments, but an unknown experimental factor could not be ruled out. The cohort was sequenced for TCR beta chains only, and without alpha or paired-chain data the features that could be detected were limited. Compared with equally common non-associated chains, HLA-associated TCR beta chains in a later analysis were more clonally expanded and had lower generation probabilities. In a later analysis, 16,951 TCR beta sequences were associated with specific HLA alleles at a false discovery rate of 0.05. A total of roughly 160 TCR beta chains were listed by the study as associated with cytomegalovirus. Some IMGT-functional V segments, including TRBV6-2 and TRBV6-3, could not be distinguished by the 87-base-pair reads and were therefore excluded.

The receptor was isolated from a girl aged 2-10 years in good health and CMV-seropositive. The sequence joins TRBV7-2 to TRBJ2-3; too little of a D gene remains to name it. Sequencing input: PBMCs. The base sequence is TGTGCCAGCAGCCCGCGATACCGGTCAGATACGCAGTATTTT. It translates to CASSPRYRSDTQYF.